The 4 T cell receptor beta chains below come from one sample, sequenced in a study of PD-1 blockade in classical Hodgkin lymphoma. Assay used: immunoSEQ multiplex PCR; TCRdb lists only in-frame clones, some missing. The sample comprises 16,000 or so clones, 85% of which are singletons, and 1% rests with the top ten. No patient escaped relapse after autologous stem cell transplantation, and brentuximab vedotin exposure varied. With magnetic negative selection, CD4+ T cells were purified from PBMCs that had been thawed. The sample here was CD4+ T cells from blood, taken at baseline. These receptors originate from a human donor with classical Hodgkin lymphoma.

V is TRBV6-1 and J is TRBJ2-3, with D perhaps TRBD2 (6 bases). The V end was cut by 4 bases, the J end by 8 bases, with 25 bases between. The CDR3 contains 17 residues. Germline V gives CDR1 MNHNS, CDR2 SASEGT. The CDR3, as DNA: TGTGCCAGCAGTGTAAACCTCGCGGGACTGCCACGGGGTACGCAGTATTTT. This translates into CASSVNLAGLPRGTQYF.

The V call is TRBV12-5, the J call TRBJ2-7; D unclear. Trimming pared 6 bases from V and 2 bases from J, leaving 14 bases between. CDR3 size: 14 residues. Per the germline V gene, CDR1 is LGHNT and CDR2 is FRNRAP. DNA of the CDR3: TGTGCTAGTGGCCCGTGGCAGAATACCTACGAGCAGTACTTC. Translation: CASGPWQNTYEQYF.

The chain has TRBV7-8 and TRBJ2-3; D unresolved. Trimming took 1 base from V and 0 from J, leaving 11 bases between them. The CDR3 loop spans 16 amino acids. Germline lookup yields CDR1 SGHVS and CDR2 FQNEAQ. The CDR3 loop reads CASSLGPSPSTDTQYF. The CDR3 coding sequence is TGTGCCAGCAGCTTAGGCCCAAGTCCCAGCACAGATACGCAGTATTTT.

V usage is TRBV10-1 and J usage is TRBJ2-2, with 13 bases identical to TRBD2. V gave up 8 bases and J gave up 0 bases; unmatched junction bases: 6. Germline V gene lookup returns CDR1 WNHNN and CDR2 SYGVQD (reference sequence). The CDR3 is 17 amino acids. CDR3 sequence reads: CASPGLAGRANTGELFF. Written as DNA, the CDR3 is TGCGCCAGCCCGGGACTAGCGGGGCGAGCGAACACCGGGGAGCTGTTTTTT.